What follows describes a single TCR beta chain. Its specificity is unknown. Presence of unique molecular identifiers characterized the TCR beta cDNA libraries. From the PCR reads, TCRdb called clonotypes with MiXCR, one entry per CDR3 protein. Among 500,000 to 600,000 distinct CDR3 sequences, about 40% were seen once, and the ten largest hold more than 1.5%. The CDR3 totals 15 residues. V was trimmed by 4 bases and J by 4 bases, leaving 14 bases between them. The data derive from a study of post-analysis software for immune sequencing data. Study results and caveats: Controls showed significantly higher normalized Chao1 diversity than did multiple sclerosis patients. Comparison of patients with controls showed about 5 TRBV segments more frequent in patients, TRBV5-6, TRBV5-1 and TRBV20-1 among them. When the samples were clustered directly with F measure, those that had been prepared in the same batch showed strong co-clustering.

The TCR originated in a girl between 5 and 17 years old with multiple sclerosis. The rearrangement links TRBV12-3 or TRBV12-4 to TRBJ2-1; D perhaps matches TRBD2 (7 bases). Input material: blood. The CDR3 DNA reads TGTGCCAGCAGTTCGCGCGGGGGCCCGTACAATGAGCAGTTCTTC. Translating it yields CASSSRGGPYNEQFF.